Listed below are T cell receptor beta chains from one sample, sequenced in a study of blood T cell repertoires in COVID-19. The assay was immunoSEQ multiplex PCR, and TCRdb's table has in-frame clones only and misses some. The sample records 62,000 or so clones, more than 75% being singletons. The sample was peripheral blood. All receptors come from a man in his fifties or sixties with COVID-19, enrolled during active disease. Each CDR3 is given without its conserved first and last residue.

CDR3aa: ASSRTGIDHEQY
j_gene: TRBJ2-7
v_gene: TRBV14

CDR3aa: ASSQATTGFTDTQY
j_gene: TRBJ2-3
v_gene: TRBV4-1

CDR3aa: ASSDPGLAGEETQY
j_gene: TRBJ2-5
v_gene: TRBV9

CDR3aa: ASRNRAQETQY
j_gene: TRBJ2-5
v_gene: TRBV19

CDR3aa: ASSLVPSGGPDTQY
j_gene: TRBJ2-3
v_gene: TRBV5-1

CDR3aa: ASGLDRGGYT
j_gene: TRBJ1-2
v_gene: TRBV12-5

CDR3aa: ASSLPTGMNTEAF
j_gene: TRBJ1-1
v_gene: TRBV9

CDR3aa: ASSQVWDYNNEQF
j_gene: TRBJ2-1
v_gene: TRBV4-2

CDR3aa: ASRRDRVNYGYT
j_gene: TRBJ1-2
v_gene: TRBV5-1

CDR3aa: AIAISQLNSPLH
j_gene: TRBJ1-6
v_gene: TRBV10-3

CDR3aa: AIRGQLNTEAF
j_gene: TRBJ1-1
v_gene: TRBV10-3

CDR3aa: ATSRDSEETQY
j_gene: TRBJ2-5
v_gene: TRBV15

CDR3aa: ASTNPWGLSPSNEQF
j_gene: TRBJ2-1
v_gene: TRBV7-3

CDR3aa: ASKGQAKNGELF
j_gene: TRBJ2-2
v_gene: TRBV5-4

CDR3aa: ASSERPGTEGYGYT
j_gene: TRBJ1-2
v_gene: TRBV6-1

CDR3aa: ASSRGQGRPGELF
j_gene: TRBJ2-2
v_gene: TRBV4-1

CDR3aa: SVPPAGGSVETQY
j_gene: TRBJ2-5
v_gene: TRBV29-1

CDR3aa: SASLGTGSSPLH
j_gene: TRBJ1-6
v_gene: TRBV20-1

CDR3aa: ASTDRSGDTQY
j_gene: TRBJ2-3
v_gene: TRBV19

CDR3aa: AWDRGLQETQY
j_gene: TRBJ2-5
v_gene: TRBV30

CDR3aa: TNEALQY
j_gene: TRBJ2-7
v_gene: TRBV20-1

CDR3aa: ASSQRGLAGEETDTQY
j_gene: TRBJ2-3
v_gene: TRBV4-1

CDR3aa: AISPDTDTEAF
j_gene: TRBJ1-1
v_gene: TRBV10-3

CDR3aa: ASREGLPSYNEQF
j_gene: TRBJ2-1
v_gene: TRBV5-4

CDR3aa: ASSDGTGLNEQF
j_gene: TRBJ2-1
v_gene: TRBV2

CDR3aa: ASRGAGEVAQY
j_gene: TRBJ2-7
v_gene: TRBV14

CDR3aa: AWRSEGSPNNEQF
j_gene: TRBJ2-1
v_gene: TRBV30

CDR3aa: ASSPEPREAQF
j_gene: TRBJ2-1
v_gene: TRBV18

CDR3aa: ASSLTLAGATYEQY
j_gene: TRBJ2-7
v_gene: TRBV5-1

CDR3aa: ASSKSFVEGEDGELF
j_gene: TRBJ2-2
v_gene: TRBV21-1

CDR3aa: ASSQLADEAF
j_gene: TRBJ1-1
v_gene: TRBV3-1/TRBV3-2

CDR3aa: ASSLTNYNEQF
j_gene: TRBJ2-1
v_gene: TRBV5-6

CDR3aa: ASRFAGAGETQY
j_gene: TRBJ2-5
v_gene: TRBV6-5

CDR3aa: ASSPGHSGNTIY
j_gene: TRBJ1-3
v_gene: TRBV19

CDR3aa: ASSFGQNYGYT
j_gene: TRBJ1-2
v_gene: TRBV6-5

CDR3aa: ASSLADSAYEQY
j_gene: TRBJ2-7
v_gene: TRBV5-1

CDR3aa: ASSGTGGPQPQH
j_gene: TRBJ1-5
v_gene: TRBV2

CDR3aa: ASRLRTEAF
j_gene: TRBJ1-1
v_gene: TRBV28

CDR3aa: ASSLIVGTQYNEQF
j_gene: TRBJ2-1
v_gene: TRBV27

CDR3aa: ASSTAAGADTEAF
j_gene: TRBJ1-1
v_gene: TRBV7-9

CDR3aa: ASSADRGSGELF
j_gene: TRBJ2-2
v_gene: TRBV6-4

CDR3aa: ASRMRTGTNYGYT
j_gene: TRBJ1-2
v_gene: TRBV6-5

CDR3aa: ASSMIGLYGYT
j_gene: TRBJ1-2
v_gene: TRBV12-3/TRBV12-4

CDR3aa: ASSLKGGTSGAYEQY
j_gene: TRBJ2-7
v_gene: TRBV7-2

CDR3aa: ASSRGETSGGVTDTQY
j_gene: TRBJ2-3
v_gene: TRBV5-1

CDR3aa: ASSPSGTIPTDTQY
j_gene: TRBJ2-3
v_gene: TRBV7-9

CDR3aa: ACRLAGGYNEQF
j_gene: TRBJ2-1
v_gene: TRBV5-6

CDR3aa: ATSDLPLAGQETQY
j_gene: TRBJ2-5
v_gene: TRBV24-1

CDR3aa: ASSELSQGVSYEQY
j_gene: TRBJ2-7
v_gene: TRBV25-1